The 21 T cell receptor beta chains reported below all come from one sample, sequenced in a study of Ad26.COV2.S vaccination and SARS-CoV-2 variants. Repertoires were generated with immunoSEQ multiplex PCR, while TCRdb's copy carries only in-frame clones and drops some. The sample contains roughly 300,000 clones, roughly 91% of which appear only once. The treatment: roughly 19 received Ad26.COV2.S at low or high dose, single or two shots; about 5 received placebo; per-sample allocation not given. It was on day 63 after the first vaccine or placebo injection that samples were taken. The sequencing used peripheral blood, collected in a trial of Ad26.COV2.S vaccine versus placebo. Source of these receptors: a person between 18 and 65 years old who received the Ad26.COV2.S COVID-19 vaccine or a placebo.

This chain joins TRBV18 and TRBJ2-3, with D perhaps assigned TRBD1 or TRBD2 (5 bases each). The CDR3 has 13 amino acids. Germline lookup yields CDR1 KGHSH and CDR2 LQKENI. The germline V and J ends were trimmed by 1 base and 6 bases, with 8 bases remaining between them. The CDR3 protein is CASSPRGVDTQYF. CDR3 sequence (DNA): TGTGCCAGCTCACCACGAGGGGTCGATACGCAGTATTTT.

The chain employs TRBV7-2 and TRBJ1-1, with unresolved D. Germline V gene lookup returns CDR1 SGHTA and CDR2 FQGNSA. CDR3 length: 14 amino acids. V lost 1 base and J lost 0, with 6 bases in between. The CDR3, as DNA: TGTGCCAGCAGCTTAGTCCCCCTGAACACTGAAGCTTTCTTT. Residues: CASSLVPLNTEAFF.

V gene TRBV6-1 combines with J gene TRBJ2-3; no clear D. The germline gives CDR1 MNHNS, CDR2 SASEGT. The CDR3 is 13 residues long. V shed 3 bases and J shed 0 bases, with 4 bases lying between them. For the CDR3, the DNA is TGTGCCAGCAGTGAGGAAAGCACAGATACGCAGTATTTT. Amino acids: CASSEESTDTQYF.

This rearrangement joins TRBV15 to TRBJ2-3; D is undetermined. Per the germline V gene, CDR1 is LNHNV and CDR2 is YYDKDF (reference sequence). CDR3 length: 11 amino acids. V was trimmed by 4 bases and J by 6 bases, leaving 5 bases between them. This chain's CDR3 is CATSTGDTQYF. In DNA form, the CDR3 reads TGTGCCACCAGCACTGGGGATACGCAGTATTTT.

This chain uses TRBV7-9 with TRBJ2-5, with D possibly TRBD1 on 5 matching bases. The V end was cut by 8 bases, the J end by 1 base, with 14 bases between. The CDR3 has 14 residues. The germline V gene has CDR1 SEHNR and CDR2 FQNEAQ (reference sequence). The CDR3 loop is CASRSGRSQETQYF. The DNA of the CDR3 is TGTGCCAGCCGCTCAGGGCGGAGCCAAGAGACCCAGTACTTC.

The chain links TRBV9 to TRBJ2-7, with a possible D match to TRBD2 (5 bases). The ends were cut back, 2 bases at V and 3 bases at J, with 15 bases in the middle. Germline V gives CDR1 SGDLS, CDR2 YYNGEE. The CDR3 spans 15 residues. The CDR3 here is CASSVSWQGSYEQYF. CDR3 DNA: TGTGCCAGCAGCGTTTCCTGGCAAGGGAGCTACGAGCAGTACTTC. The whole variable domain, filled in from reference TRBV9 and TRBJ2-7, reads DSGVTQTPKHLITATGQRVTLRCSPRSGDLSVYWYQQSLDQGLQFLIQYYNGEERAKGNILERFSAQQFPDLHSELNLSSLELGDSALYFCASSVSWQGSYEQYFGPGTRLTVT.

This clone has only a few counts. This chain uses TRBV3-1 (or the pseudogene TRBV3-2) with TRBJ1-2; D call uncertain. The CDR3 has 15 residues. Germline values: CDR1 LGHDT, CDR2 YNNKEL (reference sequence). Trimming left V 0 bases short and J 8 bases short, with 16 bases between. The CDR3 here is CASSQDATGLGGYTF. In nucleotides, the CDR3 is TGTGCCAGCAGCCAAGATGCGACCGGTCTTGGAGGCTACACCTTC.

The chain joins TRBV4-1 to TRBJ1-6; 7 nucleotides match TRBD1. The ends lost 1 base at V and 8 bases at J; junction bases unmatched: 14. This CDR3 contains 18 residues. From germline, CDR1 is MGHRA and CDR2 YSYEKL. As DNA, the CDR3 is TGCGCCAGCAGCCAAGCTTTAAAGGGGGCCTGGAGGGATTCACCCCTCCACTTT. Protein: CASSQALKGAWRDSPLHF.

The CDR3 protein is CASSPIPRGRGLAGGPYTGELFF. As DNA, the CDR3 is TGCGCCAGCAGCCCCATTCCCCGGGGACGTGGACTAGCGGGAGGGCCGTACACCGGGGAGCTGTTTTTT. This rearrangement joins TRBV5-1 to TRBJ2-2, with 15 bases lining up with TRBD2. CDR3 length: 23 amino acids. From germline, CDR1 is SGHRS and CDR2 YFSETQ. Losses at the gene ends were 4 bases for V and 3 bases for J; bases not matched to a gene: 22.

This chain uses TRBV9 with TRBJ2-7, with TRBD1 identical over 7 bases. Germline trimming cut 4 bases from V and 2 bases from J; bases unmatched to any gene: 6. The CDR3 runs 14 residues. Germline V lookup: CDR1 SGDLS, CDR2 YYNGEE. The CDR3 DNA reads as TGTGCCAGCAGCATTATGACAGGGCCCTACGAGCAGTACTTC. Protein sequence: CASSIMTGPYEQYF.

V usage is TRBV6-2 or TRBV6-3 and J usage is TRBJ1-2, with 9 bases lining up with TRBD1. The CDR3 consists of 14 residues. The germline V gene encodes CDR1 MNHEY and CDR2 SVGEGT. V lost 4 bases to trimming and J lost 10 bases; unmatched junction nucleotides: 10. In DNA form, the CDR3 reads TGTGCCAGCAGTTCCCTAGACAGGGGGGAACTCTACACCTTC. Translation gives CASSSLDRGELYTF.

The CDR3 loop reads CASSASGTGTDTQYF. CDR3 DNA sequence: TGTGCCAGCAGCGCAAGCGGGACCGGCACAGATACGCAGTATTTT. The rearrangement uses TRBV9 and TRBJ2-3, with TRBD2 identical over 7 bases. Per germline, CDR1 SGDLS and CDR2 YYNGEE. The CDR3 is made up of 15 amino acids. Unmatched junction bases numbered 5, after V lost 3 bases and J lost 1 base.

CDR3 nucleotide sequence: TGTGCCATCAGTGGGGATGGAATCGGCTATGGCTACACCTTC. Encoded protein: CAISGDGIGYGYTF. This chain joins TRBV10-3 and TRBJ1-2, with D uncertain. The CDR3 is 14 residues long. V lost 4 bases and J lost 4, with 13 bases in between. The germline V gene has CDR1 ENHRY and CDR2 SYGVKD.

The V call is TRBV12-5, the J call TRBJ2-4; D remains unclear. V lost 2 bases and J 6 bases, leaving 8 bases between the germline ends. Germline values: CDR1 LGHNT, CDR2 FRNRAP. The CDR3 covers 13 residues. As DNA, the CDR3 is TGTGCTAGTGGTTTGTCGGCATTAAACATTCAGTACTTC. Translated, it gives CASGLSALNIQYF.

V and J are TRBV5-1 and TRBJ2-2; D gene ambiguous. The germline V gene encodes CDR1 SGHRS and CDR2 YFSETQ. V lost 3 bases and J 5 bases, leaving 5 bases between the germline ends. This CDR3 region has 12 residues. The CDR3 sequence is CASSSLTGELFF. The CDR3 coding sequence is TGCGCCAGCAGCTCCTTAACCGGGGAGCTGTTTTTT. The variable domain in full, with the rest retrieved from reference TRBV5-1 and TRBJ2-2, is KAGVTQTPRYLIKTRGQQVTLSCSPISGHRSVSWYQQTPGQGLQFLFEYFSETQRNKGNFPGRFSGRQFSNSRSEMNVSTLELGDSALYLCASSSLTGELFFGEGSRLTVL.

The CDR3 protein is CAWNHGQAGDTQYF. In DNA form, the CDR3 reads TGTGCCTGGAACCACGGACAGGCTGGAGATACGCAGTATTTT. J is TRBJ2-3 and V is TRBV30; 7 bases fit TRBD1. The V gene end was trimmed by 4 bases and the J gene end by 5 bases; junction bases not matched to a gene: 9. The CDR3 sequence is 14 residues long. Germline CDR1 and CDR2: GTSNPN and SVGIG (reference sequence).

This chain joins TRBV5-1 and TRBJ2-7; perhaps D is TRBD1 or TRBD2 (5 bases each). Deletions cut 4 bases from V and 5 bases from J, with 19 bases between. The CDR3 spans 15 residues. The germline gives CDR1 SGHRS, CDR2 YFSETQ. CDR3 bases: TGCGCCAGCAGCAGAGGGGCCGGGTCTGTCGACGAGCAGTACTTC. Protein sequence: CASSRGAGSVDEQYF.

The V call is TRBV3-1 (or the pseudogene TRBV3-2), the J call TRBJ2-1; tentatively, D is TRBD2 (5 bases). There are 15 residues in the CDR3. Germline CDR1 LGHDT, CDR2 YNNKEL (reference sequence). V was shortened by 2 bases and J by 2 bases, with 10 bases between the two germline ends. CDR3 region: CASSQTRATYNEQFF. In DNA, the CDR3 is TGTGCCAGCAGCCAAACGCGGGCCACCTACAATGAGCAGTTCTTC.

The chain is built from TRBV5-1 and TRBJ1-1; TRBD1 might be the D (5 bases). The germline CDR1 and CDR2 sequences are SGHRS and YFSETQ. This CDR3 has 14 amino acids. Deletions cut 4 bases from V and 1 base from J, with 11 bases between. The CDR3 DNA sequence: TGCGCCAGCAGCGCCCTGGGGGGGAACACTGAAGCTTTCTTT. Amino acids: CASSALGGNTEAFF.

The chain carries TRBV7-2 and TRBJ1-3, with TRBD1 matching 7 bases. Unmatched junction bases numbered 8, after V lost 1 base and J lost 8 bases. Germline loops: CDR1 SGHTA, CDR2 FQGNSA. The CDR3 runs to 15 residues. The CDR3 loop is CASSLVGTAADTIYF. CDR3 nucleotides: TGTGCCAGCAGCTTAGTGGGGACAGCGGCAGACACCATATATTTT.

V and J are TRBV6-4 and TRBJ2-2, with 7 bases aligning to TRBD1. CDR1 and CDR2 (germline): MRHNA, SNTAGT. This CDR3 spans 14 amino acids. Trimming took 8 bases from V and 1 from J; bases not matched to a gene: 4. The CDR3 spells CASGGQQNTGELFF. CDR3 sequence (DNA): TGTGCCAGCGGGGGACAGCAGAACACCGGGGAGCTGTTTTTT.